The 24 T cell receptor beta chains listed next were all sequenced from one sample in a study of CD8+ T cells in alopecia areata. Reverse transcription of extracted RNA yielded cDNA, which provided the sequencing template. Libraries were prepared by immunoSEQ multiplex PCR; TCRdb keeps only in-frame clonotypes and omits some of them. This repertoire shows 150,000 to 200,000 clones, roughly 65% found once; its top ten account for 0.7% to 1%. Treatment indicated: oral pan-JAK inhibitor, 5-10 mg twice daily. The source was CD4+ T cells sorted from blood, collected at week 4, from a patient treated with tofacitinib. The source of these receptors is a human donor with alopecia areata.

The V gene is TRBV5-1, the J gene TRBJ2-2; maybe TRBD1 (6 bases). Germline V gene lookup returns CDR1 SGHRS and CDR2 YFSETQ. Trimming removed 0 bases at V and 1 base at J, with 10 bases between. CDR3 length equals 16 residues. The CDR3, as DNA: TGCGCCAGCAGCTTGGTGCCGGGACAGAACACCGGGGAGCTGTTTTTT. Translation gives CASSLVPGQNTGELFF.

V is TRBV6-1 and J is TRBJ2-7; D remains unclear. This CDR3 comprises 13 residues. CDR1 MNHNS and CDR2 SASEGT come from the germline V gene. Between the trimmed V and J ends, which lost 4 bases and 2 bases, there was a span of 9 bases. CDR3 sequence: CASSVTGTYEQYF. CDR3 nucleotides: TGTGCCAGCAGTGTGACCGGAACCTACGAGCAGTACTTC.

This sequence joins TRBV4-2 and TRBJ1-4; possible D gene TRBD1, 5 bases. Germline V gives CDR1 LGHNA, CDR2 YNFKEQ. The V end lost 4 bases, the J end lost 7 bases, and 13 bases lay between the germline ends. The length of the CDR3 is 14 residues. CDR3: CASSPQGLFEKLFF. CDR3 coding DNA: TGTGCCAGCAGCCCCCAGGGTTTATTTGAAAAACTGTTTTTT.

The V gene is TRBV30, the J gene TRBJ2-3, with a tentative D call TRBD1 (6 bases). The V and J ends lost 6 bases and 2 bases respectively, with 15 bases between them. Germline-derived CDR1 and CDR2 are GTSNPN and SVGIG (reference sequence). There are 14 residues in the CDR3. The CDR3 spells CACKQGWNTDTQYF. In DNA, the CDR3 is TGTGCCTGCAAACAGGGTTGGAACACAGATACGCAGTATTTT.

The gene calls are TRBV5-1 and TRBJ2-2; unclear D gene. The V end was cut by 7 bases, the J end by 6 bases, with 13 bases between. Germline loops: CDR1 SGHRS, CDR2 YFSETQ. This CDR3 spans 13 amino acids. The CDR3 DNA reads TGCGCCAGCTCCGGGCTTGTCGCCGGGGAGCTGTTTTTT. This codes for CASSGLVAGELFF.

This clone turned up a few times. Possible read error: a much larger clone is one base away. The V call is TRBV21-1, the J call TRBJ1-5. TRBV21-1 is tagged as a pseudogene. This CDR3 comprises 19 residues. DNA of the CDR3: TGTGCCAGCAGCAATGGCTCAAAAAGACGGCCCTATAGCAATCAGCCCCAGCATTTT. Translating gives CASSNGSKRRPYSNQPQHF.

This clone was seen only a few times. The gene calls are TRBV15 and TRBJ2-5, with a weak D call TRBD2 (6 bases). Germline CDR1 LNHNV, CDR2 YYDKDF (reference sequence). V lost 2 bases to trimming and J lost 2 bases, with 9 bases between them. The CDR3 totals 14 residues. CDR3 in amino acids: CATSRSTRQETQYF. CDR3 coding DNA: TGTGCCACCAGCAGATCGACTAGACAAGAGACCCAGTACTTC.

This chain joins TRBV5-1 and TRBJ1-4, with a possible D match to TRBD1 (6 bases). V was cut by 4 bases and J by 4 bases, with 11 bases left in between. Germline V gene data show CDR1 as SGHRS and CDR2 as YFSETQ. The CDR3 has 14 amino acids. The CDR3 region is CASSEQGGNEKLFF. CDR3 nucleotide sequence: TGCGCCAGCAGCGAACAGGGTGGTAATGAAAAACTGTTTTTT.

The chain carries TRBV27 and TRBJ2-5, with 7 bases lining up with TRBD1. Germline V gene sequence: CDR1 MNHEY, CDR2 SMNVEV (reference sequence). The J segment lost 1 base and the V segment lost 3 bases, leaving 2 bases of the junction unmatched. This CDR3 spans 14 amino acids. CDR3 protein: CASSFKGAQETQYF. The CDR3 bases are TGTGCCAGCAGTTTCAAGGGGGCCCAAGAGACCCAGTACTTC.

CDR3 sequence: CSALSWGGYEQYF. Written as DNA, the CDR3 is TGCAGCGCCCTGTCGTGGGGCGGGTACGAGCAGTACTTC. V usage is TRBV29-1 and J usage is TRBJ2-7; the D call may be TRBD1 or TRBD2 (5 bases each). CDR3 length: 13 amino acids. CDR1 and CDR2 (germline): SQVTM, ANQGSEA. Trimming pared 7 bases from V and 4 bases from J, leaving 17 bases between.

The J gene is TRBJ2-1, the V gene TRBV29-1; the match to TRBD1 covers 7 bases. Trimming removed 5 bases from V and 3 bases from J; junction bases left unmatched: 1. Germline V gives CDR1 SQVTM, CDR2 ANQGSEA. The CDR3 is 12 amino acids. The CDR3 nucleotides read TGCAGCGTTCGGGACAGCTACAATGAGCAGTTCTTC. Protein sequence: CSVRDSYNEQFF.

This rearrangement joins TRBV30 to TRBJ1-2; no clear D gene. The CDR3 covers 12 residues. Germline V gene sequence: CDR1 GTSNPN, CDR2 SVGIG (reference sequence). V lost 0 bases and J lost 9, with 11 bases in between. The CDR3 spells CAWSVLADRYTF. In nucleotides, the CDR3 is TGTGCCTGGAGTGTACTGGCCGACCGCTACACCTTC.

As concerns this clone: At one end the junction does not follow the germline gene, possibly because of a read error. This chain uses TRBV4-1 with TRBJ1-6; no firm D call. Germline CDR1 reads MGHRA; CDR2 reads YSYEKL. This CDR3 has 15 amino acids. The CDR3 reads CASSLGLGFGSPLHF. The CDR3 nucleotides are TGTGCCAGCAGCTTAGGATTGGGGTTCGGTTCACCCCTCCACTTT.

J is TRBJ1-5 and V is TRBV19; 7 bases agree with TRBD1. Per germline, CDR1 LNHDA and CDR2 SQIVND (reference sequence). With V trimmed by 7 bases and J by 2 bases, 5 bases remained unmatched. CDR3 length: 14 residues. The CDR3 region is CASTPDRGNQPQHF. DNA for the CDR3: TGTGCCAGTACCCCTGACAGGGGCAATCAGCCCCAGCATTTT.

The chain carries TRBV5-8 and TRBJ2-1; D remains unclear. Per germline, CDR1 SGHTS and CDR2 YDEGEE. The ends were cut back, 1 base at V and 0 bases at J, with 8 bases in the middle. The CDR3 sequence is 15 residues long. In DNA form, the CDR3 reads TGTGCCAGCAGCTTGTGGGGAAGCTCCTACAATGAGCAGTTCTTC. Amino acids: CASSLWGSSYNEQFF.

This chain joins TRBV20-1 and TRBJ1-4; D uncertain. Germline CDR1 DFQATT, CDR2 SNEGSKA (reference sequence). This CDR3 contains 11 residues. V was pared by 3 bases and J by 5 bases, with 4 bases between. CDR3 nucleotide sequence: TGCAGTGCTAGTTTCAATGAAAAACTGTTTTTT. Protein sequence: CSASFNEKLFF.

This sequence joins TRBV29-1 and TRBJ2-7; D might be TRBD1 (6 bases). Deletions cut 4 bases from V and 2 bases from J, with 21 bases between. Germline V gives CDR1 SQVTM, CDR2 ANQGSEA. This CDR3 spans 16 amino acids. CDR3 residues: CSVVPHGSGATYEQYF. In DNA, the CDR3 is TGCAGCGTTGTCCCCCACGGGTCAGGGGCCACCTACGAGCAGTACTTC.

The chain couples TRBV18 to TRBJ2-6, with no clear D. The CDR3 is 15 residues long. Trimming took off 2 bases at V and 0 bases at J, with 5 bases between the two ends. Germline V gene sequence: CDR1 KGHSH, CDR2 LQKENI. In nucleotides, the CDR3 is TGTGCCAGCTCACCAATAAACTCTGGGGCCAACGTCCTGACTTTC. It yields the protein CASSPINSGANVLTF.

The rearrangement links TRBV15 to TRBJ1-2; 7 bases are shared with TRBD1. V dropped 1 base and J dropped 4; count of bases not matched to a gene: 3. In germline, CDR1 is LNHNV, CDR2 YYDKDF (reference sequence). The CDR3 consists of 14 residues. The CDR3 reads CATSRAGTVYGYTF. DNA of the CDR3: TGTGCCACCAGCAGAGCCGGGACAGTCTATGGCTACACCTTC.

This clone was observed a handful of times. The CDR3: CAWSVKGARAEAFF. The CDR3 region has the DNA TGTGCCTGGAGTGTTAAAGGGGCGCGGGCTGAAGCTTTCTTT. The chain employs TRBV30 and TRBJ1-1, with D possibly matching TRBD1 (5 bases). Germline CDR1 and CDR2: GTSNPN and SVGIG (reference sequence). Trimming stripped 0 bases from V and 6 bases from J, with 14 bases between. This CDR3 is 14 amino acids long. The whole variable domain, remainder taken from reference TRBV30 and TRBJ1-1, is SQTIHQWPATLVQPVGSPLSLECTVEGTSNPNLYWYRQAAGRGLQLLFYSVGIGQISSEVPQNLSASRPQDRQFILSSKKLLLSDSGFYLCAWSVKGARAEAFFGQGTRLTVV.

This chain uses TRBV10-3 with TRBJ2-1; 14 bases line up with TRBD2. Per the germline V gene, CDR1 is ENHRY and CDR2 is SYGVKD. Trimming cost V 6 bases and J 6 bases; bases outside gene matches: 7. This CDR3 has 16 residues. The CDR3 is CAISKTSGGAANEQFF. In DNA, the CDR3 is TGTGCCATCAGCAAGACTAGCGGGGGGGCAGCCAATGAGCAGTTCTTC.

This chain connects TRBV6-5 to TRBJ1-1; D remains unclear. Germline-derived CDR1 and CDR2 are MNHEY and SVGAGI. The CDR3 runs 13 residues. V lost 5 bases, J lost 8 bases, and 15 bases lay in between. This CDR3 reads CASSGRLRWEAFF. The CDR3, as DNA: TGTGCCAGCAGTGGCCGACTCCGATGGGAAGCTTTCTTT.

The chain joins TRBV30 to TRBJ2-7, with D possibly being TRBD1 (6 bases). Per the germline V gene, CDR1 is GTSNPN and CDR2 is SVGIG (reference sequence). CDR3 length: 13 amino acids. Deletions cut 5 bases from V and 5 bases from J, with 16 bases between. This CDR3 reads CAWGGASGNEQYF. CDR3 in DNA: TGTGCCTGGGGGGGCGCTTCGGGTAACGAGCAGTACTTC.

This chain joins TRBV19 and TRBJ1-5, with unresolved D. The germline CDR1 and CDR2 sequences are LNHDA and SQIVND (reference sequence). The germline V and J ends were trimmed by 1 base and 7 bases, with 8 bases remaining between them. The length of the CDR3 is 13 residues. CDR3 nucleotides: TGTGCCAGTAGTATAGTCCCAAGCCAGCCCCAGCATTTT. Translated: CASSIVPSQPQHF.